Listed below are T cell receptor beta chains from one sample, sequenced in a study of control samples from healthy donors and cancer patients. Method: immunoSEQ multiplex PCR; TCRdb's copy keeps in-frame clones and lacks some. The data show fewer than 90,000 clones, over 70% seen once. Sequenced material: blood. Every receptor here comes from a man aged 45 to 65 in good health. CDR3s include the opening cysteine and the closing phenylalanine or tryptophan. Fields, in order: J gene, V gene, clone size, D gene, CDR3 DNA, CDR3 protein. D genes are given only for firm matches. Where a row states a size, it is once, few, many or the class of an expanded clone; other rows omit it.

TRBJ2-7 TRBV4-3 . TRBD1 TGCGCCAGCAGTCTCGAGAGGGGGCGTTTCTACGAGCAGTACTTC CASSLERGRFYEQYF
TRBJ2-4 TRBV20-1 . . TGCAGTGCAAGTATGCCTGGGGCCAAAAACATTCAGTACTTC CSASMPGAKNIQYF
TRBJ1-5 TRBV27 . . TGTGCCAGCAGTTTCCGGGGGATCAATCAGCCCCAGCATTTT CASSFRGINQPQHF
TRBJ1-5 TRBV6-2/TRBV6-3 . . TGTGCCAGCAGTTATCGAGGTCCAGGGGACCGATATTTTAGTAATCAGCCCCAGCATTTT CASSYRGPGDRYFSNQPQHF
TRBJ1-1 TRBV11-2 . . TGTGCCAGCAGCTCCCTTAGGGTTGGTGGGATGAACACTGAAGCTTTCTTT CASSSLRVGGMNTEAFF
TRBJ2-1 TRBV19 . . TGTGCCAGTAGTATAGATGTACTAGCTTCCCACAATGAGCAGTTCTTC CASSIDVLASHNEQFF
TRBJ2-3 TRBV7-9 . . TGTGCCAGCAACCCGATAGGGTTTACTAGCACAGATACGCAGTATTTT CASNPIGFTSTDTQYF
TRBJ2-7 TRBV4-3 medium-sized . TGCGCCAGCAGCCAAGCCGGCGGGACCTACGAGCAGTACTTC CASSQAGGTYEQYF
TRBJ2-7 TRBV30 once TRBD2 TGTGCCTTACCACTGGGGAGGGTTGGCGAGCAGTACTTC CALPLGRVGEQYF
TRBJ2-3 TRBV14 . . TGTGCCAGCAGTAGGGACCGCTGGACAGATACGCAGTATTTT CASSRDRWTDTQYF
TRBJ1-5 TRBV9 . . TGTGCCAGCAGCGTAGTGGATGGAGGGCAGCCCCAGCATTTT CASSVVDGGQPQHF
TRBJ2-2 TRBV30 . . TGTGCCTGGAGTGTACAAGCTGCCGGGGAGCTGTTTTTT CAWSVQAAGELFF
TRBJ2-6 TRBV5-1 . TRBD1 TGCGCCAGCAGCTCGTTGACAGGGGGCCTCTCTGGGGCCAACGTCCTGACTTTC CASSSLTGGLSGANVLTF
TRBJ1-5 TRBV4-3 . . TGCGCCAGCAGCCAAGCTGCTGGGGTGGGAGGCAATCAGCCCCAGCATTTT CASSQAAGVGGNQPQHF
TRBJ1-5 TRBV12-3/TRBV12-4 . . TGTGCCAGCAGCCTTAAAGGCACCCAGCATTTT CASSLKGTQHF
TRBJ2-1 TRBV2 . TRBD1 TGTGCCAGCAGGTACCCGGGACAGGGATCGCGTGAGCAGTTCTTC CASRYPGQGSREQFF
TRBJ2-5 TRBV27 few . TGTGCCAGCAGTCCCGGGACCGACTCTTTCTACCAAGAGACCCAGTACTTC CASSPGTDSFYQETQYF
TRBJ2-1 TRBV30 . TRBD1 TGTGCCGGGGACAGGGACCGGAACAATGAGCAGTTCTTC CAGDRDRNNEQFF
TRBJ2-3 TRBV24-1 . TRBD2 TGTGCCACCGGACTAGCGTTGGGCACAGATACGCAGTATTTT CATGLALGTDTQYF
TRBJ1-1 TRBV12-3/TRBV12-4 . . TGTGCCAGCAACCCGCGGTTGGGTGAAGCTTTCTTT CASNPRLGEAFF
TRBJ1-5 TRBV28 . . TGTGCCAGCAGTTTGGGTCGGGAAGGCAATCAGCCCCAGCATTTT CASSLGREGNQPQHF
TRBJ1-5 TRBV14 . . TGTGCCAGCAGCCAATCAGTAGGGGGAAATCAGCCCCAGCATTTT CASSQSVGGNQPQHF
TRBJ2-5 TRBV11-2 . TRBD2 TGTGCCAGCAGCTCCCCGGGGGGGGCGTACCAAGAGACCCAGTACTTC CASSSPGGAYQETQYF
TRBJ2-5 TRBV5-1 . . TGCGCCAGCAGCTCACAAGAGACCCAGTACTTC CASSSQETQYF
TRBJ2-5 TRBV7-3 once . TGTGCCAGCAGCTTAACGTCGGCGGAGGAAGAGACCCAGTACTTC CASSLTSAEEETQYF
TRBJ2-5 TRBV20-1 . . TGCAGTGCTAGTTGGAGCTCAGAGACCCAGTACTTC CSASWSSETQYF
TRBJ1-5 TRBV24-1 . TRBD1 TGTGCCACCGGAAACCGGGACAGTGGGAATCAGCCCCAGCATTTT CATGNRDSGNQPQHF
TRBJ1-4 TRBV9 . . TGTGCCAGCAGTCCTTCCATCCAGAGGAATGAAAAACTGTTTTTT CASSPSIQRNEKLFF
TRBJ2-5 TRBV12-5 . . TGTGCTAGTGGTTTGCGGCTAGATGGGGAGACCCAGTACTTC CASGLRLDGETQYF
TRBJ2-1 TRBV4-2 . TRBD1 TGTGCCAGCAGCCAGGAAGGGGGCGCAGTCCATGAGCAGTTCTTC CASSQEGGAVHEQFF
TRBJ2-5 TRBV11-3 . . TGTGCCAGCAGCTTAGCCCCGCGGGGGCAGGGGACCCAGTACTTC CASSLAPRGQGTQYF
TRBJ2-7 TRBV7-9 few . TGTGCCAGCAGCAACCGGGACAAACCCTACGAGCAGTACTTC CASSNRDKPYEQYF
TRBJ2-1 TRBV19 . TRBD1 TGTGCCAGCCATAGAACAGGGGGTGAGCAGTTCTTC CASHRTGGEQFF
TRBJ2-1 TRBV10-3 . TRBD2 TGTGCCATCAGTGAGCCGACTAGCGGGGGGGTGAATGAGCAGTTCTTC CAISEPTSGGVNEQFF
TRBJ1-5 TRBV7-2 . . TGTGCCAGCAGCTTATTGGCAGTTCATAGCAATCAGCCCCAGCATTTT CASSLLAVHSNQPQHF
TRBJ1-1 TRBV6-5 . . TGTGCCAGCAGTTATACAGACAACACTGAAGCTTTCTTT CASSYTDNTEAFF
TRBJ1-1 TRBV29-1 once TRBD1 TGCAGCGTTGAAGTACAGGGGTCTGAAGCTTTCTTT CSVEVQGSEAFF
TRBJ1-1 TRBV12-3/TRBV12-4 . . TGTGCCAGCAGTTTTAAGGTGGCATCGGCGGCTTTCTTT CASSFKVASAAFF
TRBJ2-7 TRBV7-6 few TRBD2 TGTGCCAGCAGCACGCGACTAGCGGGACTTTCCTACGAGCAGTACTTC CASSTRLAGLSYEQYF
TRBJ2-7 TRBV18 . . TGTGCCAGCTCTCCCCTTCCAGGCGAGCAGTACTTC CASSPLPGEQYF
TRBJ1-2 TRBV15 . . TGTGCCACCAGCAGAGATGGTACCGTTCGCCCGGCGGGCTACACCTTC CATSRDGTVRPAGYTF
TRBJ2-3 TRBV7-3 once TRBD2 TGTGCCAGCAGCCTCCGCTCCCCGGGACTAGCGGGAGTTAGGGTGGGGACAGATACGCAGTATTTT CASSLRSPGLAGVRVGTDTQYF